The source of this T cell receptor (beta chain) is a study of T cells after yellow fever vaccination. Study-level background: Low-cell-number fractions were prepared with SMART-Seq v4 Ultra Low Input. Regarding the study as a whole: Although the secondary response was weaker, it peaked faster, at day 5 versus 15. Post-booster repertoires again held most primary-vaccination clones (roughly 95% CD4, 80% to 90% CD8).

Trimming shortened V by 0 bases and J by 0 bases, and 12 bases separated the two germline ends. The V gene's germline CDR1 is PRHDT and CDR2 FYEKMQ (reference sequence). This CDR3 contains 18 residues. This clonotype was detected many times. Its antigen is currently unknown. In making TCR cDNA, 5'RACE template switching added a universal primer site and UMIs to it. Each CDR3 protein gets one entry after TCRdb re-called the 5' RACE reads with MiXCR. This repertoire shows over 45,000 distinct CDR3 sequences, 7.1% found once; its top ten account for around 38%. The material sequenced was CD8+ T cells sorted from PBMCs, taken on the day of the first yellow fever vaccination. The chain uses TRBV13 and TRBJ1-6; tentatively, D is TRBD1 (6 bases). The TCR originated in a man younger than 35 who received the YFV17D yellow fever vaccine. The CDR3 spells CASSLGRQASSYNSPLHF. Here the CDR3 DNA reads TGTGCCAGCAGCTTAGGAAGACAGGCTAGCTCCTATAATTCACCCCTCCACTTT.